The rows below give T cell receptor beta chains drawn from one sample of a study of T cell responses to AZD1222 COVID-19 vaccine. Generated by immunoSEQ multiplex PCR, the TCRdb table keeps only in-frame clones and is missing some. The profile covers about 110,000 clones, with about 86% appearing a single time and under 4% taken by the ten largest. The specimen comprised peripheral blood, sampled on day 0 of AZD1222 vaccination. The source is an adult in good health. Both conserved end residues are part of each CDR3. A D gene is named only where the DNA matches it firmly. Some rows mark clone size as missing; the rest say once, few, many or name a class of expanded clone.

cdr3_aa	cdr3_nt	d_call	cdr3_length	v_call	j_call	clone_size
CASSLTGLINEQFF	TGTGCCAGCAGCCTTACGGGACTTATAAATGAGCAGTTCTTC	.	14	TRBV11-1	TRBJ2-1	.
CASSQGLGRDTQYF	TGCGCCAGCAGCCAAGGACTGGGGAGGGATACGCAGTATTTT	.	14	TRBV4-3	TRBJ2-3	.
CASSLGQGSNSPLHF	TGTGCCAGCAGCTTGGGACAGGGCTCCAACTCACCCCTCCACTTT	TRBD1	15	TRBV5-4	TRBJ1-6	.
CSGFGPNEQFF	TGCAGCGGATTTGGGCCAAATGAGCAGTTCTTC	.	11	TRBV29-1	TRBJ2-1	.
CAINGGGTGELFF	TGTGCCATCAATGGAGGGGGGACCGGGGAGCTGTTTTTT	.	13	TRBV10-3	TRBJ2-2	.
CASSQPGTGGNEQFF	TGTGCCAGCAGTCAACCCGGGACAGGGGGTAATGAGCAGTTCTTC	TRBD1	15	TRBV6-5	TRBJ2-1	.
CATVPEGGNYGYTF	TGTGCCACTGTACCAGAGGGGGGTAACTATGGCTACACCTTC	.	14	TRBV28	TRBJ1-2	.
CASSTNRDSPSGTEAFF	TGTGCCAGCAGCACTAACAGAGATTCACCTTCGGGCACTGAAGCTTTCTTT	.	17	TRBV5-5	TRBJ1-1	.
CATGQGSYTF	TGTGCCACCGGACAGGGGAGCTACACCTTC	TRBD1	10	TRBV28	TRBJ1-2	.
CASSTGGPYEQYF	TGTGCCAGCAGCACCGGGGGGCCCTACGAGCAGTACTTC	.	13	TRBV3-1/TRBV3-2	TRBJ2-7	.
CASSYSRAEAFF	TGTGCCAGCAGTTACTCGAGGGCTGAAGCTTTCTTT	.	12	TRBV6-2/TRBV6-3	TRBJ1-1	.
CASSQSRDSLPNEQFF	TGTGCCAGCAGTCAGAGCCGGGACAGTCTTCCCAATGAGCAGTTCTTC	TRBD1	16	TRBV25-1	TRBJ2-1	.
CAISVEESNQPQHF	TGTGCCATCAGTGTGGAGGAAAGCAATCAGCCCCAGCATTTT	.	14	TRBV10-3	TRBJ1-5	.
CASSLDRAYQETQYF	TGTGCCAGCAGTCTCGACAGGGCCTATCAAGAGACCCAGTACTTC	TRBD1	15	TRBV6-2/TRBV6-3	TRBJ2-5	.
CASSVGPSGGAETQYF	TGCGCCAGCAGCGTTGGTCCTAGCGGGGGGGCTGAGACCCAGTACTTC	TRBD2	16	TRBV5-1	TRBJ2-5	.
CASSRQGSSSYNEQFF	TGCGCCAGCAGCCGTCAGGGGTCCAGCTCCTACAATGAGCAGTTCTTC	.	16	TRBV5-1	TRBJ2-1	.
CSVGAIRGYGYTF	TGCAGCGTTGGGGCGATCCGGGGCTATGGCTACACCTTC	.	13	TRBV29-1	TRBJ1-2	.
CASSLSSGGSGNTIYF	TGTGCCAGCAGCTTATCCTCAGGGGGCTCTGGAAACACCATATATTTT	TRBD1	16	TRBV7-3	TRBJ1-3	.
CASSPGTGEHGYTF	TGTGCCAGCAGCCCCGGGACAGGGGAACATGGCTACACCTTC	TRBD1	14	TRBV7-6	TRBJ1-2	.
CASSRRTDSGNTIYF	TGTGCCAGCAGCCGAAGGACAGATAGCGGAAACACCATATATTTT	.	15	TRBV5-4	TRBJ1-3	.
CASSPGTGDAEQYF	TGTGCCAGCTCACCGGGGACAGGGGATGCCGAGCAGTACTTC	TRBD1	14	TRBV18	TRBJ2-7	.
CASSDRVDTEAFF	TGCGCCAGCAGTGACAGGGTTGACACTGAAGCTTTCTTT	.	13	TRBV10-1	TRBJ1-1	.
CASSEGQGAGYEQYF	TGTGCCAGCAGCGAGGGACAGGGGGCCGGCTACGAGCAGTACTTC	TRBD1	15	TRBV5-4	TRBJ2-7	few
CASTLGSYNEQFF	TGTGCCAGCACCCTTGGCTCCTACAATGAGCAGTTCTTC	.	13	TRBV6-5	TRBJ2-1	.
CASRTTGGAGTEAFF	TGTGCCAGCAGGACAACAGGGGGCGCCGGCACTGAAGCTTTCTTT	TRBD1	15	TRBV6-6	TRBJ1-1	.
CASSLWRTGVGNTIYF	TGTGCCAGCAGTTTATGGCGGACAGGGGTGGGAAACACCATATATTTT	TRBD1	16	TRBV28	TRBJ1-3	.
CASSKVPDNEQYF	TGTGCCAGCAGCAAAGTCCCTGATAACGAGCAGTACTTC	.	13	TRBV21-1	TRBJ2-7	once
CASGQGGGNTIYF	TGTGCCAGCGGACAGGGGGGAGGAAACACCATATATTTT	TRBD1	13	TRBV6-5	TRBJ1-3	.
CATGGEGGYTF	TGTGCCACTGGCGGGGAGGGGGGCTACACCTTC	.	11	TRBV12-3/TRBV12-4	TRBJ1-2	.
CASSDPRGDTQYF	TGTGCCAGCAGTGACCCGAGAGGAGATACGCAGTATTTT	.	13	TRBV6-4	TRBJ2-3	.
CASTPSFSYGYTF	TGTGCCAGCACCCCGTCGTTCAGCTATGGCTACACCTTC	.	13	TRBV7-2	TRBJ1-2	.
CAWRLPNGRLRSTAGSGTEAFF	TGTGCCTGGAGGCTTCCCAACGGGCGCCTTAGAAGTACGGCGGGGTCGGGCACTGAAGCTTTCTTT	.	22	TRBV30	TRBJ1-1	.